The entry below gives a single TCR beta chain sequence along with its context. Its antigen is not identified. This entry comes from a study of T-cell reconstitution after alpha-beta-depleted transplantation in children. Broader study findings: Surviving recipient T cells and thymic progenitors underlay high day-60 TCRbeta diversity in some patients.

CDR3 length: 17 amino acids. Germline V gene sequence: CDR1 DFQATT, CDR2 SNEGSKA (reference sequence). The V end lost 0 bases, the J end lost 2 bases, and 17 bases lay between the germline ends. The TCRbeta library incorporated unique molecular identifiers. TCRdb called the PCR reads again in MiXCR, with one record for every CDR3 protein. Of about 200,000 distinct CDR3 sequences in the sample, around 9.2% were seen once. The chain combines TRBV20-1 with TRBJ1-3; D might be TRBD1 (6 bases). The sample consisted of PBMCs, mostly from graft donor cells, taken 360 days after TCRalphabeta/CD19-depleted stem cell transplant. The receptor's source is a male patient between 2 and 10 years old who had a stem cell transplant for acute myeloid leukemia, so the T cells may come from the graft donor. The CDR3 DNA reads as TGCAGTGCTAGAGATGGGGGCACTCCCGAGCCTGGAAACACCATATATTTT. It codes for CSARDGGTPEPGNTIYF.